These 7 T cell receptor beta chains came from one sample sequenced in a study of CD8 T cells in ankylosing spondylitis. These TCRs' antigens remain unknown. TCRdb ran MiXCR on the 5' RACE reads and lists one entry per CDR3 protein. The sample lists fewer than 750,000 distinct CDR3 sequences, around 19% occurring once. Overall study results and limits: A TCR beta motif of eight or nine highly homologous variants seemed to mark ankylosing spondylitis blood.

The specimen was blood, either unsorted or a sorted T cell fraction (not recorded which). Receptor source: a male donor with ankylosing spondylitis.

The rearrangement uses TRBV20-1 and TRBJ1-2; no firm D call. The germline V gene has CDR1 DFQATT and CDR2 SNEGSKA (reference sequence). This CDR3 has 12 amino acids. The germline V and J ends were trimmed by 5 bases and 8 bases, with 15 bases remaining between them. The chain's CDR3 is CSADTRERGYTF. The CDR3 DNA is TGCAGTGCTGACACACGGGAACGGGGCTACACCTTC.

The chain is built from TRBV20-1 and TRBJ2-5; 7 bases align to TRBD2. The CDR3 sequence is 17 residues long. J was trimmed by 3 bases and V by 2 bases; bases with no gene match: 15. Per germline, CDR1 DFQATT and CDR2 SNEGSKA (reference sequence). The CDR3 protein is CSARSEFGLAAEETQYF. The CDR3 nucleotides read TGCAGTGCTAGATCTGAATTTGGGCTAGCGGCAGAAGAGACCCAGTACTTC.

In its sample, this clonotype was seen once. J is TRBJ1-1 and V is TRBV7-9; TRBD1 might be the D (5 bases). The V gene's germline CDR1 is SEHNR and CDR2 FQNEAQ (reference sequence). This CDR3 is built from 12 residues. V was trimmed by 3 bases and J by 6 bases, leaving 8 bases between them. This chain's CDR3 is CASSFEGPEAFF. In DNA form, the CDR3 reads TGTGCCAGCAGCTTCGAGGGGCCTGAAGCTTTCTTT.

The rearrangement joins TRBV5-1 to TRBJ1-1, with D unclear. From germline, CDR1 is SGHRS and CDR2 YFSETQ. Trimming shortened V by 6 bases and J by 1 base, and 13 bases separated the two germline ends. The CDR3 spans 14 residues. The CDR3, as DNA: TGCGCCAGCAAGGTTTCGGTTGCGAACACTGAAGCTTTCTTT. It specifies CASKVSVANTEAFF.

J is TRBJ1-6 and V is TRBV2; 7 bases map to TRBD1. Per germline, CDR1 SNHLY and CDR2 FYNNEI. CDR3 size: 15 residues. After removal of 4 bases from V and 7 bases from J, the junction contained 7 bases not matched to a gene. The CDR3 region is CASSVQGERNSPLHF. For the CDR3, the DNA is TGTGCCAGCAGTGTTCAGGGGGAAAGGAATTCACCCCTCCACTTT.

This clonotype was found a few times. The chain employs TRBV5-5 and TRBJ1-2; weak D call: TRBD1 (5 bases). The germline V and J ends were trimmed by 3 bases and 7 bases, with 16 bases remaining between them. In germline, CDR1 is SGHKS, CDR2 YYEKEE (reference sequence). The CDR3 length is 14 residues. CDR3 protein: CASSSWGRNVGYTF. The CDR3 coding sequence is TGTGCCAGCAGCTCGTGGGGACGGAATGTTGGCTACACCTTC.

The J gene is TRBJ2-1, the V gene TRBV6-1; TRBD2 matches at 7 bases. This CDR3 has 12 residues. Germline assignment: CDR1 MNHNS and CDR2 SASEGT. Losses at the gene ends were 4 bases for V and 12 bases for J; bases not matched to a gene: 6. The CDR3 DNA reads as TGTGCCAGCAGTGGGACTAGATTTGGGCAGTTCTTC. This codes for CASSGTRFGQFF.